This T cell receptor (beta chain) was observed in a study of blood T cell repertoires in COVID-19. Profiled with immunoSEQ multiplex PCR; TCRdb holds only in-frame clones, not every one. The sample consists of around 39,000 clones, over 70% of them appearing once. V was shortened by 0 bases and J by 6 bases, with 18 bases between the two germline ends. Germline loops: CDR1 MNHEY, CDR2 SMNVEV (reference sequence). The length of the CDR3 is 18 residues. The chain combines TRBV27 with TRBJ1-6; a possible D gene is TRBD1 (5 bases). This clonotype originated in a human donor in a cohort sampled during active COVID-19. Specimen: peripheral blood. The DNA of the CDR3 is TGTGCCAGCAGTTTATCAAGGGGCGGGGCAGGCCCTAATTCACCCCTCCACTTT. Protein: CASSLSRGGAGPNSPLHF.